The 27 T cell receptor beta chains below were found in one sample sequenced in a study of blood T cell repertoires in COVID-19. TCRdb's table, derived via immunoSEQ multiplex PCR, lists solely in-frame clones and lacks some. The table shows about 490,000 clones, with approximately 85% occurring only once. The sample comprised peripheral blood. The receptors shown here come from a human donor in a cohort sampled during active COVID-19.

This sequence joins TRBV4-2 and TRBJ2-7; D uncertain. This CDR3 region has 18 residues. CDR1 is LGHNA and CDR2 is YNFKEQ in the germline V gene. V was pared by 0 bases and J by 5 bases, with 23 bases between. CDR3 in amino acids: CASSQDSGRMVLKHEQYF. Written as DNA, the CDR3 is TGTGCCAGCAGCCAAGACTCAGGTCGGATGGTGTTGAAGCACGAGCAGTACTTC.

For this clone: In the same sample, other DNA sequences code for this CDR3. V gene TRBV6-5 combines with J gene TRBJ1-5; possible D gene TRBD1, 5 bases. CDR1 is MNHEY and CDR2 is SVGAGI in the germline V gene. Trimming left V 6 bases short and J 2 bases short, with 8 bases between. This CDR3 is built from 13 residues. CDR3 sequence: CASSSRGNQPQHF. The CDR3 DNA reads TGTGCCAGCAGCTCCAGGGGCAATCAGCCCCAGCATTTT.

This clone has just one count. This chain connects TRBV29-1 to TRBJ2-5; maybe TRBD2 (7 bases). With 0 bases removed from V and 4 bases from J, the gap between germline ends came to 12 bases. This CDR3 region has 14 residues. Germline lookup yields CDR1 SQVTM and CDR2 ANQGSEA. CDR3 bases: TGCAGCGTTGAAGATCGTAGGGGGGGAGAGACCCAGTACTTC. As protein: CSVEDRRGGETQYF.

The chain employs TRBV5-6 and TRBJ1-5, with 9 positions matching TRBD1. Trimming at V came to 4 bases and at J to 4 bases, leaving 15 bases not matched to a gene. Looked up from germline, CDR1 is SGHDT and CDR2 is YYEEEE. This CDR3 has 18 amino acids. CDR3 DNA: TGTGCCAGCAGCACCGGGACAGGGACCTATAATGGGAATCAGCCCCAGCATTTT. This sequence encodes CASSTGTGTYNGNQPQHF.

In its sample, this clone was seen once. V gene TRBV5-5 combines with J gene TRBJ1-3; D ambiguous. This CDR3 has 16 amino acids. Germline lookup yields CDR1 SGHKS and CDR2 YYEKEE (reference sequence). V was pared by 0 bases and J by 0 bases, with 10 bases between. CDR3 protein: CASSLAPFSSGNTIYF. CDR3 coding DNA: TGTGCCAGCAGCTTGGCCCCTTTCAGCTCTGGAAACACCATATATTTT. Drawing the rest from reference TRBV5-5 and TRBJ1-3, the complete variable domain is DAGVTQSPTHLIKTRGQQVTLRCSPISGHKSVSWYQQVLGQGPQFIFQYYEKEERGRGNFPDRFSARQFPNYSSELNVNALLLGDSALYLCASSLAPFSSGNTIYFGEGSWLTVV.

The chain is built from TRBV15 and TRBJ2-1, with 9 bases lining up with TRBD2. Per the germline V gene, CDR1 is LNHNV and CDR2 is YYDKDF (reference sequence). The CDR3 consists of 18 residues. V lost 1 base and J lost 0; bases outside the gene matches: 7. The DNA of the CDR3 is TGTGCCACCAGCAGAGGGCCTAGCGGGACAACCTCCTACAATGAGCAGTTCTTC. Translating gives CATSRGPSGTTSYNEQFF.

About this clone itself: One end of the junction varies from germline; a read error may be responsible. The chain combines TRBV12-5 with TRBJ1-2; weak D call: TRBD1 (6 bases). Per the germline V gene, CDR1 is LGHNT and CDR2 is FRNRAP. This CDR3 is 13 amino acids long. The CDR3 nucleotides are TGTGCTAGTGGTTTGTCCACCCTAGGGACACTCCGCTTC. Its protein product is CASGLSTLGTLRF.

This sequence joins TRBV27 and TRBJ1-2, with TRBD1 matching over 9 bases. Losses at the gene ends were 5 bases for V and 8 bases for J; bases not matched to a gene: 15. This CDR3 has 16 amino acids. The germline V gene has CDR1 MNHEY and CDR2 SMNVEV (reference sequence). CDR3 nucleotides: TGTGCCAGCAGTCCAAGACCCGGGACAGGGTCGGGCGGCTACACCTTC. Translated, it gives CASSPRPGTGSGGYTF.

The chain employs TRBV19 and TRBJ2-5; TRBD2 agrees at 14 bases. The CDR3 totals 17 residues. The germline V gene encodes CDR1 LNHDA and CDR2 SQIVND (reference sequence). V dropped 4 bases and J dropped 3; count of bases not matched to a gene: 7. CDR3 protein: CASSTLGLAGGEETQYF. The CDR3 DNA reads as TGTGCCAGTAGTACCCTAGGACTAGCGGGAGGCGAAGAGACCCAGTACTTC.

The chain carries TRBV7-8 and TRBJ1-2, with a weak D call TRBD1 (5 bases). V was trimmed by 5 bases and J by 0 bases, leaving 22 bases between them. This CDR3 is 18 amino acids long. From germline, CDR1 is SGHVS and CDR2 FQNEAQ. For the CDR3, the DNA is TGTGCCAGCAGCGGACAACCGGGGGGGGAATGGGCTAACTATGGCTACACCTTC. This codes for CASSGQPGGEWANYGYTF.

This clone is a singleton in its sample. The chain recombines TRBV25-1 with TRBJ2-3; D call uncertain. The CDR3 has 12 residues. Germline V gene lookup returns CDR1 MGHDK and CDR2 SYGVNS. V lost 1 base, J lost 6 bases, and 5 bases lay in between. In DNA form, the CDR3 reads TGTGCCAGCAGTGAATCTGGCGATACGCAGTATTTT. It translates to CASSESGDTQYF.

The rearrangement joins TRBV5-1 to TRBJ1-5, with 7 bases aligning to TRBD1. The ends lost 0 bases at V and 7 bases at J; junction bases unmatched: 7. Germline lookup yields CDR1 SGHRS and CDR2 YFSETQ. The CDR3 covers 15 residues. This CDR3 is CASSLGQGLGQPQHF. CDR3 bases: TGCGCCAGCAGCTTGGGACAGGGTTTAGGGCAGCCCCAGCATTTT.

This chain uses TRBV6-5 with TRBJ2-7; 9 nucleotides line up with TRBD2. The CDR3 extends over 15 amino acids. The germline gives CDR1 MNHEY, CDR2 SVGAGI. Losses at the gene ends were 4 bases for V and 1 base for J; bases not matched to a gene: 5. For the CDR3, the DNA is TGTGCCAGCAGTTCGGGGCGGGAGGGGTCCTACGAGCAGTACTTC. This gives the protein CASSSGREGSYEQYF.

This chain connects TRBV5-1 to TRBJ1-4; D gene unclear. Germline-derived CDR1 and CDR2 are SGHRS and YFSETQ. CDR3 length: 15 residues. The V end was cut by 0 bases, the J end by 4 bases, with 10 bases between. The CDR3 nucleotides read TGCGCCAGCAGCTTGGCTGGGCCCCTTAATGAAAAACTGTTTTTT. It is translated as CASSLAGPLNEKLFF.

The table lists this clone with a count of one. The chain uses TRBV2 and TRBJ2-2, with D hard to call. Germline V gene lookup returns CDR1 SNHLY and CDR2 FYNNEI. The ends were cut back, 11 bases at V and 2 bases at J, with 15 bases in the middle. The CDR3 extends over 14 amino acids. CDR3 coding DNA: TGTGCCTCCCGACATAGGCGTAACACCGGGGAGCTGTTTTTT. Translation: CASRHRRNTGELFF. The full variable domain, in which reference TRBV2 and TRBJ2-2 provide the parts outside the CDR3, is EPEVTQTPSHQVTQMGQEVILRCVPISNHLYFYWYRQILGQKVEFLVSFYNNEISEKSEIFDDQFSVERPDGSNFTLKIRSTKLEDSAMYFCASRHRRNTGELFFGEGSRLTVL.

The chain has TRBV9 and TRBJ2-1, with 11 bases aligning to TRBD1. Trimming removed 4 bases from V and 7 bases from J; junction bases left unmatched: 10. CDR3 length: 16 amino acids. The germline CDR1 and CDR2 sequences are SGDLS and YYNGEE. In DNA, the CDR3 is TGTGCCAGCAGCCCTCGGACAGGGGGCCCCTCTAATGAGCAGTTCTTC. Protein sequence: CASSPRTGGPSNEQFF.

The chain employs TRBV6-5 and TRBJ2-3; 7 positions match TRBD2. The CDR3 sequence is 14 residues long. The germline V gene encodes CDR1 MNHEY and CDR2 SVGAGI. With 5 bases clipped from V and 5 bases from J, the junction kept 7 bases outside the gene matches. CDR3 sequence reads: CASSLAGVGDTQYF. CDR3 nucleotide sequence: TGTGCCAGCAGTCTCGCGGGAGTCGGAGATACGCAGTATTTT.

This clone has a handful of counts. The chain employs TRBV6-4 and TRBJ1-2; TRBD1 might be the D (5 bases). CDR1 and CDR2 (germline): MRHNA, SNTAGT. V lost 2 bases to trimming and J lost 7 bases, with 14 bases between them. This CDR3 region has 14 residues. CDR3 in amino acids: CASSDDWGVSGYTF. The CDR3 DNA sequence: TGTGCCAGCAGTGACGATTGGGGGGTGTCTGGCTACACCTTC.

DNA of the CDR3: TGTGCCAGCAGTTCAACGGGACTCCCGAACACTGAAGCTTTCTTT. The encoded protein is CASSSTGLPNTEAFF. This chain uses TRBV27 with TRBJ1-1; tentative D call: TRBD1 (5 bases). V was pared by 4 bases and J by 1 base, with 13 bases between. Germline V CDR1 and CDR2: MNHEY, SMNVEV (reference sequence). The CDR3 is made up of 15 amino acids.

This sequence joins TRBV19 and TRBJ1-5; 11 bases are a match to TRBD1. V lost 7 bases and J lost 9; bases outside the gene matches: 11. Germline V gene sequence: CDR1 LNHDA, CDR2 SQIVND (reference sequence). The CDR3 covers 15 residues. In DNA, the CDR3 is TGTGCCAGTAAGGACCGGGACAGGGGGTTTATGCCCCAGCATTTT. This codes for CASKDRDRGFMPQHF. The full variable domain, completed using reference TRBV19 and TRBJ1-5, is DGGITQSPKYLFRKEGQNVTLSCEQNLNHDAMYWYRQDPGQGLRLIYYSQIVNDFQKGDIAEGYSVSREKKESFPLTVTSAQKNPTAFYLCASKDRDRGFMPQHFGDGTRLSIL.

This chain connects TRBV13 to TRBJ2-2; D remains ambiguous. The V gene lost 5 bases and the J gene lost 5 bases, with 6 bases spanning the gap. There are 12 residues in the CDR3. Germline loops: CDR1 PRHDT, CDR2 FYEKMQ (reference sequence). CDR3 in amino acids: CASSPPTGELFF. Written as DNA, the CDR3 is TGTGCCAGCAGCCCCCCTACCGGGGAGCTGTTTTTT.

This clone was seen a handful of times. Different DNA sequences within this sample yield the same CDR3. J is TRBJ2-7 and V is TRBV6-5, with TRBD1 matching 9 bases. The CDR3 covers 14 residues. Germline trimming cut 3 bases from V and 5 bases from J; bases unmatched to any gene: 5. Germline CDR1 is MNHEY and CDR2 is SVGAGI. The CDR3: CASSYSQGADEQYF. DNA of the CDR3: TGTGCCAGCAGTTATTCACAGGGGGCAGACGAGCAGTACTTC.

The chain has TRBV28 and TRBJ1-1; maybe TRBD1 (6 bases). The germline V gene has CDR1 MDHEN and CDR2 SYDVKM. Trimming shortened V by 6 bases and J by 5 bases, and 22 bases separated the two germline ends. The CDR3 contains 16 residues. The CDR3: CASSPTLYRVETEAFF. The CDR3 nucleotides read TGTGCCAGCAGCCCCACGCTCTACAGGGTTGAAACTGAAGCTTTCTTT.

This clone was picked up one time. The V gene is TRBV6-2 or TRBV6-3, the J gene TRBJ2-5, with D tentatively TRBD1 (5 bases). CDR1 and CDR2 (germline): MNHEY, SVGEGT. Trimming removed 2 bases at V and 1 base at J, with 11 bases between. CDR3 size: 15 residues. In DNA form, the CDR3 reads TGTGCCAGCAGTTACCATCAGCAGGGCCAAGAGACCCAGTACTTC. Its translation: CASSYHQQGQETQYF.

This chain connects TRBV7-2 to TRBJ2-5; D possibly corresponds to TRBD2 (6 bases). V was shortened by 1 base and J by 5 bases, with 11 bases between the two germline ends. Germline CDR1 reads SGHTA; CDR2 reads FQGNSA. There are 14 residues in the CDR3. The CDR3 protein is CASSLGSGRETQYF. The CDR3 DNA is TGTGCCAGCAGCTTAGGGTCGGGGAGGGAGACCCAGTACTTC.

The table lists this clone with a few counts. This same CDR3 is encoded by further DNA sequences in the sample. This chain connects TRBV7-3 to TRBJ2-1; 15 positions match TRBD2. This CDR3 is 15 amino acids long. Per the germline V gene, CDR1 is SGHTA and CDR2 is FQGTGA. Losses at the gene ends were 2 bases for V and 7 bases for J; bases not matched to a gene: 0. CDR3 sequence reads: CASSLGLAGGNEQFF. The CDR3 nucleotides read TGTGCCAGCAGCTTAGGACTAGCGGGGGGGAATGAGCAGTTCTTC.

This clone is a singleton in its sample. V usage is TRBV4-2 and J usage is TRBJ2-7; D ambiguous. Per germline, CDR1 LGHNA and CDR2 YNFKEQ. This CDR3 has 17 amino acids. V lost 1 base and J lost 3, with 19 bases in between. The CDR3 protein is CASSQVAGGSTGYEQYF. The CDR3 coding sequence is TGTGCCAGCAGCCAAGTGGCTGGCGGCTCAACGGGCTACGAGCAGTACTTC.